This is a list of T cell receptor beta chains from one sample in a study of blood T cell repertoires in COVID-19. The table came from immunoSEQ multiplex PCR; TCRdb's copy has only in-frame clones and leaves some out. The sample has about 30,000 clones, about 94% seen once. Material: peripheral blood. The receptors stem from a human donor with active COVID-19. The donor label of this sample is uncertain. The CDR3 runs from the conserved cysteine through the conserved F or W. A D gene is named only where the DNA matches it firmly.

D gene,J gene,V gene,CDR3 protein
-,TRBJ2-7,TRBV6-6,CASSLVAGGYEQYF
TRBD1,TRBJ2-5,TRBV6-4,CASSGTGGETQYF
-,TRBJ1-1,TRBV11-2,CASSITDNTEAFF
-,TRBJ2-3,TRBV7-9,CASTNNAQYF
-,TRBJ2-7,TRBV6-1,CASSEALRGSAASYEQYF
-,TRBJ1-3,TRBV6-5,CASSRDSGNTIYF
-,TRBJ2-3,TRBV5-1,CASSLIARPSTDTQYF
-,TRBJ2-1,TRBV18,CASSTSGAGYNEQFF
-,TRBJ2-5,TRBV4-2,CASSQDLGKETQYF
-,TRBJ1-5,TRBV2,CASSDNRAQPQHF
-,TRBJ1-4,TRBV28,CASSLTQVTNEKLFF
-,TRBJ2-7,TRBV30,CAWGPPVVLVYDEQYF
-,TRBJ1-5,TRBV6-2/TRBV6-3,CASSPPGYSNQPQHF
TRBD2,TRBJ2-1,TRBV7-9,CASSLAPGASGMFNGKFF
TRBD2,TRBJ2-3,TRBV7-6,CASSPLLSGRKGTDTQYF
TRBD1,TRBJ2-7,TRBV11-3,CASSPRQGSYEQYF
-,TRBJ2-5,TRBV27,CASSPTGETQYF
-,TRBJ1-4,TRBV30,CAWSVVWDIGNEKLFF
-,TRBJ2-4,TRBV3-1/TRBV3-2,CASSQFREGWDIQYF
-,TRBJ2-6,TRBV18,CASSPPGGANVLTF
TRBD2,TRBJ2-7,TRBV6-5,CASSSGLVYEQYF
-,TRBJ2-7,TRBV23-1,CASSQSSPYAYEQYF
TRBD1,TRBJ1-6,TRBV13,CASSLGAGTGNSPLHF
-,TRBJ2-7,TRBV12-3/TRBV12-4,CASSLEGVKQYF
TRBD2,TRBJ2-3,TRBV7-9,CASSLGVAGNTQYF
TRBD1,TRBJ1-4,TRBV11-2,CASSFQGAQGEKLFF
-,TRBJ1-2,TRBV6-5,CASSYSWDSEGGYTF
-,TRBJ2-2,TRBV6-5,CASSYATRTGELFF
-,TRBJ1-1,TRBV29-1,CSVDSYTEAFF
TRBD1,TRBJ2-5,TRBV3-1/TRBV3-2,CASSQATGGWETQYF
TRBD1,TRBJ2-3,TRBV4-1,CASSPPPPTGRASRF
TRBD1,TRBJ2-5,TRBV4-3,CASSSRSFRATGTETQYF
TRBD1,TRBJ2-1,TRBV4-1,CASSQPDREQFF
-,TRBJ2-3,TRBV24-1,CATSDHRESDTQYF
-,TRBJ1-1,TRBV6-5,CASRTGPRNTEAFF
-,TRBJ1-4,TRBV25-1,CASSELTVKLNEKLFF
-,TRBJ2-2,TRBV3-1/TRBV3-2,CASSQGRGGELFF
TRBD2,TRBJ2-7,TRBV7-2,CASSLMTSGSLEQYF
TRBD2,TRBJ2-1,TRBV20-1,CSAGGESGTRKEDEQFF
-,TRBJ1-2,TRBV20-1,CSAQDSYGYTF
TRBD1,TRBJ2-7,TRBV19,CASSIAQGQGYEQYF
-,TRBJ1-2,TRBV1,CTSSQEVASFNYGYTF
TRBD1,TRBJ1-2,TRBV6-1,CASSETGIYGYTF
-,TRBJ2-4,TRBV5-1,CASSLEPGSHKNIQYF
-,TRBJ1-3,TRBV28,CASSPSDGNTIYF
-,TRBJ1-5,TRBV7-2,CASSLDRARGQPQHF